This T cell receptor beta chain was retrieved from a study of T cells in Graves' hyperthyroidism and ophthalmopathy. Amplified regions were TCR beta CDR3 sequences from RNA transcripts. In the first-round RT-PCR of the TCR CDR3, the HTBI primer set was used. One entry per CDR3 protein results from TCRdb running MiXCR on the multiplex PCR reads. Of 490,000 or so distinct CDR3 sequences in the sample, about 16% were seen once. CDR1 and CDR2 (germline): SGHTA, FQGNSA. This CDR3 region has 13 residues. The V end lost 0 bases, the J end lost 6 bases, and 6 bases lay between the germline ends. This clonotype was counted at least ten times. Each diagnosis drew on symptoms, thyroxine, TRAb, thyroid ultrasound and orbital computed tomography findings. The PBMCs had their origin in roughly 9.8 ml of fresh peripheral blood.

The receptor comes from a woman in her 30s with Graves' ophthalmopathy. Sequenced sample: blood. The chain recombines TRBV7-2 with TRBJ2-1; D gene unclear. CDR3 sequence (DNA): TGTGCCAGCAGCTTAGCCTCTCCCAATGAGCAGTTCTTC. Residues: CASSLASPNEQFF.